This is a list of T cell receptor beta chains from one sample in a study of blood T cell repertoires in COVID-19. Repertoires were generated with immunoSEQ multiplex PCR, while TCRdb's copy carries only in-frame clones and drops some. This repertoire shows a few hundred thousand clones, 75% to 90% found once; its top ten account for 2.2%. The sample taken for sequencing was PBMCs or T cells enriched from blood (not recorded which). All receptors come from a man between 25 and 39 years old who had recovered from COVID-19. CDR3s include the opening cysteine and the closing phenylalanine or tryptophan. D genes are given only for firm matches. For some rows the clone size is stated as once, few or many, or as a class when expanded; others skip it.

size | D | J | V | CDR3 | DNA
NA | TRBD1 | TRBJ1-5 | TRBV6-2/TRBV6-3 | CASSYWPGGQPQHF | TGTGCCAGCAGTTACTGGCCAGGGGGTCAGCCCCAGCATTTT
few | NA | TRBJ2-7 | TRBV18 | CASSPSTLTYEQYF | TGTGCCAGCTCACCGAGTACCCTCACCTACGAGCAGTACTTC
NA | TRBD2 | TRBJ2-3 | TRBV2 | CASSPGPSGVRDTQYF | TGTGCCAGCAGCCCTGGTCCTAGCGGGGTTAGGGATACGCAGTATTTT
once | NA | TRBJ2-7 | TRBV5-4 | CASSRRLGSSYEQYF | TGTGCCAGCAGCCGCCGGTTGGGCAGCTCCTACGAGCAGTACTTC
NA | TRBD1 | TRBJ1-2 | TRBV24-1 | CATSETGATNGYTF | TGTGCCACCAGTGAAACAGGGGCGACTAATGGCTACACCTTC
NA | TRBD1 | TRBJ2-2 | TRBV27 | CASLGGQGYPDTGELFF | TGTGCCAGCCTAGGGGGACAGGGGTATCCCGACACCGGGGAGCTGTTTTTT
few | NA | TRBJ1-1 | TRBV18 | CASSPPGDRGEAEAFF | TGTGCCAGCTCACCACCTGGGGACCGGGGGGAGGCTGAAGCTTTCTTT
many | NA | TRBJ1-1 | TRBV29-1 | CSVGEIDAFF | TGCAGCGTTGGTGAGATTGATGCTTTCTTT
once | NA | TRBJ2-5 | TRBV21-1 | CASSKLGPNQETQYF | TGTGCCAGCAGCAAACTTGGGCCAAATCAAGAGACCCAGTACTTC
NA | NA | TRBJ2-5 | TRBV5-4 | CASTKGSQETQYF | TGTGCCAGCACCAAGGGGTCCCAAGAGACCCAGTACTTC
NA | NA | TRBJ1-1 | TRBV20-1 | CSARTWEEAFF | TGCAGTGCTAGAACATGGGAGGAAGCTTTCTTT
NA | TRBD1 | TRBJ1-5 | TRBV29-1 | CSVDTGVGQPQHF | TGCAGCGTTGACACAGGGGTTGGTCAGCCCCAGCATTTT
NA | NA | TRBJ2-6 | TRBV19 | CASNVGGSGANVLTF | TGTGCCAGCAACGTGGGGGGTTCTGGGGCCAACGTCCTGACTTTC
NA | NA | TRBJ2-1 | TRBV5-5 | CASSLAFYNEQFF | TGTGCCAGCAGCTTGGCCTTTTACAATGAGCAGTTCTTC
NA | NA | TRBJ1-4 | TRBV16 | CASSLGREEKLFF | TGTGCCAGCAGCCTTGGACGGGAGGAAAAACTGTTTTTT
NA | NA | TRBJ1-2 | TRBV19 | CASSSDGDYGYTF | TGTGCCAGTAGTTCCGACGGAGACTATGGCTACACCTTC
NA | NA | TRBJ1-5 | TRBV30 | CAWSTRIGSTGTPQNSNQPQHF | TGTGCCTGGAGTACACGGATTGGATCGACCGGGACACCTCAGAATAGCAATCAGCCCCAGCATTTT
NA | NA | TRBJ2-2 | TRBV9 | CASSVSGHTGELFF | TGTGCCAGCAGCGTATCAGGGCACACCGGGGAGCTGTTTTTT
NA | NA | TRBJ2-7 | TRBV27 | CASRAGYEQYF | TGTGCCAGCAGGGCGGGGTACGAGCAGTACTTC
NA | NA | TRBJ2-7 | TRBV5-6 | CASSLGQGGYEQYF | TGTGCCAGCAGCTTAGGGCAGGGAGGCTACGAGCAGTACTTC
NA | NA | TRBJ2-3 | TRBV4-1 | CASSRPQVDTQYF | TGCGCCAGCAGCCGTCCGCAGGTTGATACGCAGTATTTT
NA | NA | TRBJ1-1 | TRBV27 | CASSKSGIDRGSVEAFF | TGTGCCAGCAGCAAGAGCGGGATCGACAGAGGGTCCGTTGAAGCTTTCTTT
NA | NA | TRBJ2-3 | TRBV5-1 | CASIQGGSTDTQYF | TGCGCCAGTATCCAGGGGGGTAGCACAGATACGCAGTATTTT
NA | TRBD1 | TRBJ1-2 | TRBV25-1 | CASSENPGQGRGGYGYTF | TGTGCCAGCAGTGAGAATCCAGGACAGGGGAGAGGTGGCTATGGCTACACCTTC
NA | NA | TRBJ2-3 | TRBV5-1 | CASSLAAGLSTDTQYF | TGCGCCAGCAGCTTGGCTGCCGGACTTAGCACAGATACGCAGTATTTT
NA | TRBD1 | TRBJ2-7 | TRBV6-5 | CASNRQGGYEQYF | TGTGCCAGCAATAGACAGGGTGGTTACGAGCAGTACTTC
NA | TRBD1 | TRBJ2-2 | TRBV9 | CASSILTGDYTGELFF | TGTGCCAGCAGCATTCTGACAGGGGATTACACCGGGGAGCTGTTTTTT